Each of the 24 T cell receptor beta chains below was sequenced from the same sample in a study of blood T cell repertoires in COVID-19. Generated by immunoSEQ multiplex PCR, the TCRdb table keeps only in-frame clones and is missing some. Of approximately 100,000 clones in the sample, less than 80% were seen once. Sequencing input: peripheral blood. Receptors were obtained from a man aged 65-85 years with active or convalescent COVID-19.

This clone came up once. The V gene is TRBV5-4, the J gene TRBJ1-1, with 8 bases that match TRBD1. CDR1 and CDR2 from the germline V gene are SGHNT and YYREEE (reference sequence). V lost 3 bases and J lost 2; bases outside the gene matches: 3. The CDR3 has 14 amino acids. The CDR3 is CASSWGTGNTEAFF. CDR3 DNA sequence: TGTGCCAGCAGCTGGGGGACAGGTAACACTGAAGCTTTCTTT. Supplemented by reference TRBV5-4 and TRBJ1-1, the full variable domain reads ETGVTQSPTHLIKTRGQQVTLRCSSQSGHNTVSWYQQALGQGPQFIFQYYREEENGRGNFPPRFSGLQFPNYSSELNVNALELDDSALYLCASSWGTGNTEAFFGQGTRLTVV.

The chain is built from TRBV28 and TRBJ1-5; 9 nucleotides line up with TRBD1. Germline loops: CDR1 MDHEN, CDR2 SYDVKM. The CDR3 consists of 15 residues. V was pared by 7 bases and J by 6 bases, with 10 bases of the junction left unmatched. Written as DNA, the CDR3 is TGTGCCAGCAACCCAGGACAGGGGTGGAGTCAGCCCCAGCATTTT. This encodes CASNPGQGWSQPQHF.

The chain employs TRBV3-1 (or the pseudogene TRBV3-2) and TRBJ1-5; D ambiguous. CDR1 LGHDT and CDR2 YNNKEL come from the germline V gene (reference sequence). V lost 4 bases and J lost 0, with 7 bases in between. The CDR3 sequence is 14 residues long. The CDR3 DNA reads as TGTGCCAGCAGCCTCGGAGCTAGCAATCAGCCCCAGCATTTT. This gives the protein CASSLGASNQPQHF.

The chain couples TRBV7-8 to TRBJ2-1; weak D call: TRBD1 (6 bases). Germline V gene lookup returns CDR1 SGHVS and CDR2 FQNEAQ. The CDR3 length is 15 residues. Trimming cost V 0 bases and J 8 bases, with 14 bases left between them. CDR3 nucleotide sequence: TGTGCCAGCAGCTTAGCCGGACAGAGGCGGGATGAGCAGTTCTTC. This sequence encodes CASSLAGQRRDEQFF. Filled out from reference TRBV7-8 and TRBJ2-1, the complete variable domain reads GAGVSQSPRYKVAKRGQDVALRCDPISGHVSLFWYQQALGQGPEFLTYFQNEAQLDKSGLPSDRFFAERPEGSVSTLKIQRTQQEDSAVYLCASSLAGQRRDEQFFGPGTRLTVL.

V is TRBV28 and J is TRBJ2-3; maybe TRBD2 (5 bases). Trimming pared 5 bases from V and 0 bases from J, leaving 12 bases between. This CDR3 is built from 15 residues. The germline V gene has CDR1 MDHEN and CDR2 SYDVKM. The DNA of the CDR3 is TGTGCCAGCAGTCCCCAACTAGAAAGCACAGATACGCAGTATTTT. It specifies CASSPQLESTDTQYF.

The V gene is TRBV10-3, the J gene TRBJ2-3; 7 bases are shared with TRBD2. The V segment lost 2 bases and the J segment 2 bases; nucleotides outside the gene matches: 1. The CDR3 is 14 residues long. The germline V gene encodes CDR1 ENHRY and CDR2 SYGVKD. CDR3 nucleotide sequence: TGTGCCATCAGTGAGGGGACTACCACAGATACGCAGTATTTT. Amino acid sequence: CAISEGTTTDTQYF.

The chain's CDR3 is CAWSKTGPYNEQFF. The CDR3 bases are TGTGCCTGGAGTAAAACAGGCCCCTACAATGAGCAGTTCTTC. V and J are TRBV30 and TRBJ2-1; D may be TRBD1 (5 bases). V lost 2 bases to trimming and J lost 2 bases, with 10 bases between them. This CDR3 spans 14 amino acids. Germline CDR1 GTSNPN, CDR2 SVGIG (reference sequence).

The chain is built from TRBV5-1 and TRBJ2-5, with D perhaps TRBD1 (5 bases). The ends were cut back, 0 bases at V and 4 bases at J, with 10 bases in the middle. Germline V gene sequence: CDR1 SGHRS, CDR2 YFSETQ. The CDR3 is made up of 14 amino acids. In DNA, the CDR3 is TGCGCCAGCAGCTTGGTAGGGGAAAGAGAGACCCAGTACTTC. Translating it yields CASSLVGERETQYF. The entire variable domain, with the rest obtained from reference TRBV5-1 and TRBJ2-5, is as follows: KAGVTQTPRYLIKTRGQQVTLSCSPISGHRSVSWYQQTPGQGLQFLFEYFSETQRNKGNFPGRFSGRQFSNSRSEMNVSTLELGDSALYLCASSLVGERETQYFGPGTRLLVL.

The chain carries TRBV18 and TRBJ1-1; D unresolved. From germline, CDR1 is KGHSH and CDR2 LQKENI. This CDR3 has 16 residues. Trimming took 3 bases from V and 4 from J, leaving 18 bases between them. The DNA of the CDR3 is TGTGCCAGCTCACCCACAACCCCTGGACGGGGCACTGAAGCTTTCTTT. This sequence encodes CASSPTTPGRGTEAFF.

This clone was seen a few times. The V call is TRBV9, the J call TRBJ1-1; D is uncertain. The CDR3 is made up of 13 amino acids. The germline gives CDR1 SGDLS, CDR2 YYNGEE. The V end was cut by 1 base, the J end by 2 bases, with 6 bases between. The DNA of the CDR3 is TGTGCCAGCAGCGTAAGTAGCAACACTGAAGCTTTCTTT. Translating it yields CASSVSSNTEAFF. The full variable domain, completed using reference TRBV9 and TRBJ1-1, is DSGVTQTPKHLITATGQRVTLRCSPRSGDLSVYWYQQSLDQGLQFLIQYYNGEERAKGNILERFSAQQFPDLHSELNLSSLELGDSALYFCASSVSSNTEAFFGQGTRLTVV.

The rearrangement uses TRBV12-3 or TRBV12-4 and TRBJ2-1; D is unclear. The V and J ends lost 2 bases and 8 bases respectively, with 7 bases between them. The CDR3 is 12 amino acids. Here the CDR3 reads CASSLNRDEQFF. The DNA of the CDR3 is TGTGCCAGCAGTTTAAATCGGGATGAGCAGTTCTTC.

The genes are TRBV18 and TRBJ1-1; D unclear. The CDR3 extends over 13 amino acids. The ends were cut back, 4 bases at V and 4 bases at J, with 10 bases in the middle. Germline V gene data show CDR1 as KGHSH and CDR2 as LQKENI. The CDR3 is CASSRSEGTEAFF. CDR3 nucleotide sequence: TGTGCCAGCTCACGATCGGAGGGCACTGAAGCTTTCTTT.

The chain joins TRBV9 to TRBJ2-3, with TRBD2 as a possible D gene (6 bases). The germline gives CDR1 SGDLS, CDR2 YYNGEE. The ends were cut back, 4 bases at V and 0 bases at J, with 15 bases in the middle. The CDR3 is 16 residues long. The CDR3 nucleotides are TGTGCCAGCAGCCCCCGACTAGGGAGGAGCACAGATACGCAGTATTTT. Protein product: CASSPRLGRSTDTQYF.

V gene TRBV20-1 combines with J gene TRBJ2-7, with D hard to call. This CDR3 spans 12 amino acids. Germline V lookup: CDR1 DFQATT, CDR2 SNEGSKA (reference sequence). The germline V and J ends were trimmed by 3 bases and 1 base, with 7 bases remaining between them. The CDR3 sequence: CSASPGSYEQYF. CDR3 bases: TGCAGTGCTAGTCCCGGTTCCTACGAGCAGTACTTC.

J is TRBJ1-5 and V is TRBV28; 7 bases are shared with TRBD1. The ends lost 7 bases at V and 0 bases at J; junction bases unmatched: 6. This CDR3 is 15 amino acids long. Germline assignment: CDR1 MDHEN and CDR2 SYDVKM. This CDR3 is CASTTGQASNQPQHF. In nucleotides, the CDR3 is TGTGCCAGCACAACAGGACAGGCTAGCAATCAGCCCCAGCATTTT.

The chain links TRBV3-1 (or the pseudogene TRBV3-2) to TRBJ1-1, with D maybe TRBD1 (5 bases). Germline CDR1 and CDR2: LGHDT and YNNKEL (reference sequence). The length of the CDR3 is 14 residues. The V and J ends lost 3 bases and 1 base respectively, with 9 bases between them. CDR3 nucleotide sequence: TGTGCCAGCAGCCAGTTGACAGCGAACACTGAAGCTTTCTTT. Translating gives CASSQLTANTEAFF.

V is TRBV12-3 or TRBV12-4 and J is TRBJ1-6; 7 bases are shared with TRBD1. This CDR3 contains 13 residues. V lost 6 bases to trimming and J lost 7 bases; unmatched junction nucleotides: 3. In nucleotides, the CDR3 is TGTGCCAGCAGGTGGGACAGAAATTCACCCCTCCACTTT. Translation gives CASRWDRNSPLHF.

Here the CDR3 reads CASSQEGQGWGYTF. DNA for the CDR3: TGTGCCAGCAGCCAAGAGGGGCAGGGCTGGGGCTACACCTTC. This chain uses TRBV3-1 (or the pseudogene TRBV3-2) with TRBJ1-2; D is possibly TRBD1 (5 bases). Germline V gene data show CDR1 as LGHDT and CDR2 as YNNKEL (reference sequence). The V end lost 0 bases, the J end lost 8 bases, and 13 bases lay between the germline ends. CDR3 length: 14 amino acids.

J is TRBJ1-4 and V is TRBV4-1; no clear D gene. V was shortened by 4 bases and J by 7 bases, with 13 bases between the two germline ends. CDR3 length: 14 residues. CDR1 is MGHRA, CDR2 YSYEKL, per germline. The CDR3 sequence: CASSRRTEGEKLFF. The CDR3, as DNA: TGCGCCAGCAGCCGGAGGACGGAGGGTGAAAAACTGTTTTTT.

V gene TRBV28 combines with J gene TRBJ1-4, with D perhaps matching TRBD1 (5 bases). The germline V gene has CDR1 MDHEN and CDR2 SYDVKM. Trimming stripped 7 bases from V and 7 bases from J, with 16 bases between. The CDR3 spans 14 residues. The CDR3: CASTSGQGFEKLFF. In DNA form, the CDR3 reads TGTGCCAGCACGTCTGGGCAGGGATTTGAAAAACTGTTTTTT.

The chain combines TRBV4-2 with TRBJ2-3; 12 bases align to TRBD2. The germline gives CDR1 LGHNA, CDR2 YNFKEQ. The CDR3 contains 16 residues. The J segment lost 4 bases and the V segment lost 2 bases, leaving 4 bases of the junction unmatched. The CDR3 protein is CASSQQTSGSPDTQYF. The CDR3 DNA reads TGTGCCAGCAGCCAACAGACTAGCGGGAGCCCAGATACGCAGTATTTT.

The genes are TRBV6-1 and TRBJ1-1; TRBD1 aligns across 7 bases. This CDR3 has 14 amino acids. The germline V gene has CDR1 MNHNS and CDR2 SASEGT. J lost 6 bases, V lost 1 base, and 5 bases had no gene match. CDR3 DNA sequence: TGTGCCAGCAGTGAAGGTGGGCAGGGGGCTGAAGCTTTCTTT. It specifies CASSEGGQGAEAFF.

The V call is TRBV18, the J call TRBJ2-2, with 7 bases matching TRBD1. Trimming cost V 6 bases and J 5 bases; bases outside gene matches: 9. The CDR3 runs 15 residues. CDR1 and CDR2 (germline): KGHSH, LQKENI. CDR3 sequence: CASSQTGTQTGELFF. CDR3 DNA: TGTGCCAGCTCCCAGACAGGGACCCAGACCGGGGAGCTGTTTTTT. Filled out from reference TRBV18 and TRBJ2-2, the complete variable domain reads NAGVMQNPRHLVRRRGQEARLRCSPMKGHSHVYWYRQLPEEGLKFMVYLQKENIIDESGMPKERFSAEFPKEGPSILRIQQVVRGDSAAYFCASSQTGTQTGELFFGEGSRLTVL.

Only a few counts were recorded for this clone. This chain connects TRBV6-6 to TRBJ2-5, with a possible D match to TRBD2 (5 bases). V was shortened by 0 bases and J by 7 bases, with 6 bases between the two germline ends. This CDR3 contains 12 residues. CDR1 and CDR2 (germline): MNHNY, SVGAGI (reference sequence). CDR3: CASSYSSGTQYF. DNA for the CDR3: TGTGCCAGCAGTTACTCGAGCGGGACCCAGTACTTC.